The present T cell receptor (beta chain) was sequenced within a study of T cell changes during pregnancy in multiple sclerosis. CDR1 WSHSY and CDR2 SAAADI come from the germline V gene. This CDR3 contains 17 residues. V gave up 4 bases and J gave up 6 bases, with 24 bases separating them. Using immunoSEQ multiplex PCR, the repertoire was profiled, and TCRdb retains in-frame clones only, with some absent. Here the sample spans 95,000 to 100,000 clones, approximately 90% being singletons. The TCR comes from a female donor in good health, enrolled as a control in a pregnancy study. The chain joins TRBV10-2 to TRBJ1-2; TRBD1 is a possible D gene (6 bases). The material sequenced was peripheral blood, taken after pregnancy. In DNA form, the CDR3 reads TGCGCCAGCAGTGGCTGGACAGAGTATGCTGGTGGTAATGGCTACACCTTC. This translates into CASSGWTEYAGGNGYTF.